Presented here are 15 T cell receptor beta chains from one specimen sequenced in a study of graft-versus-host responses after intestinal transplantation. Assay: immunoSEQ multiplex PCR; the TCRdb copy retains only in-frame clones and omits some. The sample gives about 90,000 clones, roughly 92% of which show up once; less than 0.4% is in the top ten. These receptors' antigens are unknown. Sequenced here: unstimulated CD4+ T cells sorted from spleen or lymph node cells, sampled before intestinal transplant. The receptors derive from a human donor who received an intestinal transplant.

The chain employs TRBV7-9 and TRBJ1-5; the D is unclear. Between the trimmed V and J ends, which lost 4 bases and 2 bases, there was a span of 6 bases. CDR1 SEHNR and CDR2 FQNEAQ come from the germline V gene (reference sequence). The CDR3 sequence is 13 residues long. Written as DNA, the CDR3 is TGTGCCAGCAGCTCACCCGGCAATCAGCCCCAGCATTTT. This gives the protein CASSSPGNQPQHF. The variable domain in full, with the rest retrieved from reference TRBV7-9 and TRBJ1-5, is DTGVSQNPRHKITKRGQNVTFRCDPISEHNRLYWYRQTLGQGPEFLTYFQNEAQLEKSRLLSDRFSAERPKGSFSTLEIQRTEQGDSAMYLCASSSPGNQPQHFGDGTRLSIL.

This chain joins TRBV6-6 and TRBJ1-4; weak D call: TRBD1 (5 bases). Deletions cut 8 bases from V and 3 bases from J, with 7 bases between. The CDR3 totals 12 residues. Per germline, CDR1 MNHNY and CDR2 SVGAGI (reference sequence). CDR3 bases: TGTGCCAGCGGGGGGGCTAATGAAAAACTGTTTTTT. Amino acid sequence: CASGGANEKLFF.

This clone was counted between two and nine times. CDR3 region: CASSGQAGYEQYF. Written as DNA, the CDR3 is TGCGCCAGCAGTGGCCAGGCAGGCTACGAGCAGTACTTC. V and J are TRBV10-1 and TRBJ2-7, with unresolved D. CDR3 length: 13 residues. Germline CDR1 is WNHNN and CDR2 is SYGVQD (reference sequence). Between the trimmed V and J ends, which lost 4 bases and 3 bases, there was a span of 10 bases.

This rearrangement joins TRBV5-1 to TRBJ2-7; TRBD2 might be the D (5 bases). Germline CDR1 SGHRS, CDR2 YFSETQ. The ends were cut back, 7 bases at V and 0 bases at J, with 14 bases in the middle. This CDR3 is 14 amino acids long. CDR3 loop: CASRSGIPSYEQYF. CDR3 DNA sequence: TGCGCCAGCCGAAGCGGAATCCCCTCCTACGAGCAGTACTTC.

The chain couples TRBV2 to TRBJ1-1, with D unclear. This CDR3 contains 13 residues. Germline-derived CDR1 and CDR2 are SNHLY and FYNNEI. V was clipped by 5 bases and J by 2 bases, with 9 bases between them. The CDR3 here is CASSRARNTEAFF. Here the CDR3 DNA reads TGTGCCAGCAGTCGCGCTAGAAACACTGAAGCTTTCTTT.

V is TRBV10-3 and J is TRBJ2-5; 11 bases fit TRBD2. The J call may be wrong; the DNA end is better matched by TRBJ2-7. Per germline, CDR1 ENHRY and CDR2 SYGVKD. The CDR3 is made up of 18 amino acids. CDR3 sequence: CAISAASGRTWGNYEQYF. The DNA of the CDR3 is TGTGCCATCAGCGCGGCTAGCGGGAGGACCTGGGGGAACTACGAGCAGTACTTC.

The genes are TRBV30 and TRBJ1-4; TRBD1 might be the D (5 bases). This CDR3 has 14 residues. Looked up from germline, CDR1 is GTSNPN and CDR2 is SVGIG (reference sequence). The V and J ends lost 0 bases and 7 bases respectively, with 12 bases between them. CDR3 DNA: TGTGCCTGGAGTGTAAGCAGGGTAGCTGAAAAACTGTTTTTT. This sequence encodes CAWSVSRVAEKLFF.

The DNA for the CDR3 is TGTGCCAGCAGCTCACAGGGTGGGGGGAACTACGAGCAGTACTTC. It yields the protein CASSSQGGGNYEQYF. The chain is built from TRBV7-6 and TRBJ2-7; tentatively, D is TRBD1 or TRBD2 (6 bases each). This CDR3 region has 15 residues. Germline CDR1 is SGHVS and CDR2 is FNYEAQ. Trimming pared 4 bases from V and 3 bases from J, leaving 16 bases between. Variable domain in full (rest from reference TRBV7-6 and TRBJ2-7): GAGVSQSPRYKVTKRGQDVALRCDPISGHVSLYWYRQALGQGPEFLTYFNYEAQQDKSGLPNDRFSAERPEGSISTLTIQRTEQRDSAMYRCASSSQGGGNYEQYFGPGTRLTVT.

The chain links TRBV6-4 to TRBJ2-1, with TRBD2 matching over 13 bases. This CDR3 is built from 16 residues. CDR1 MRHNA and CDR2 SNTAGT come from the germline V gene. Trimming cost V 7 bases and J 8 bases; bases outside gene matches: 11. DNA of the CDR3: TGTGCCAGCAAGGTTACCGGGACTAGCGGGACCGATGAGCAGTTCTTC. Amino acids: CASKVTGTSGTDEQFF.

The chain links TRBV19 to TRBJ2-7, with TRBD1 matching over 9 bases. This CDR3 is 15 amino acids long. Germline V CDR1 and CDR2: LNHDA, SQIVND (reference sequence). Losses at the gene ends were 7 bases for V and 2 bases for J; bases not matched to a gene: 9. The CDR3 DNA follows: TGTGCCAGTACAAAAGGGACAGGGAGGGCCTACGAGCAGTACTTC. This translates into CASTKGTGRAYEQYF. Together with reference TRBV19 and TRBJ2-7, the CDR3 gives the full variable domain: DGGITQSPKYLFRKEGQNVTLSCEQNLNHDAMYWYRQDPGQGLRLIYYSQIVNDFQKGDIAEGYSVSREKKESFPLTVTSAQKNPTAFYLCASTKGTGRAYEQYFGPGTRLTVT.

The chain joins TRBV4-2 to TRBJ2-7; possibly TRBD1 for D (6 bases). Germline V gene data show CDR1 as LGHNA and CDR2 as YNFKEQ. Trimming cost V 3 bases and J 3 bases, with 15 bases left between them. The CDR3 totals 15 residues. The CDR3 nucleotides read TGTGCCAGCAGCCATGTGGACAGACGGAACTACGAGCAGTACTTC. Residues: CASSHVDRRNYEQYF.

V usage is TRBV6-5 and J usage is TRBJ1-2; TRBD1 matches at 11 bases. CDR3 length equals 14 residues. Germline CDR1 is MNHEY and CDR2 is SVGAGI. Trimming removed 6 bases from V and 6 bases from J; junction bases left unmatched: 6. CDR3 sequence reads: CASSRGTGGDGYTF. In DNA form, the CDR3 reads TGTGCCAGCAGCCGCGGGACAGGGGGAGATGGCTACACCTTC.

This clone was counted between two and nine times. The chain recombines TRBV19 with TRBJ2-3; no definite D call. The ends were cut back, 2 bases at V and 4 bases at J, with 10 bases in the middle. CDR1 LNHDA and CDR2 SQIVND come from the germline V gene (reference sequence). The length of the CDR3 is 14 residues. CDR3 bases: TGTGCCAGTAGTATAAACTTCGGAGCAGATACGCAGTATTTT. It encodes CASSINFGADTQYF.

The V call is TRBV14, the J call TRBJ1-2; 7 positions match TRBD1. The CDR3 length is 14 residues. The germline V gene encodes CDR1 SGHDN and CDR2 FVKESK. J was trimmed by 4 bases and V by 4 bases; bases with no gene match: 6. The CDR3 sequence is CASSPRTGPYGYTF. Written as DNA, the CDR3 is TGTGCCAGCAGCCCAAGGACAGGCCCCTATGGCTACACCTTC.

V is TRBV11-3 and J is TRBJ1-1; D not certain. The CDR3 has 13 residues. The V end lost 4 bases, the J end lost 1 base, and 7 bases lay between the germline ends. The germline V gene encodes CDR1 SGHNT and CDR2 YENEEA. CDR3 DNA sequence: TGTGCCAGCAGCTCCTCCGGGAACACTGAAGCTTTCTTT. Its translation is CASSSSGNTEAFF.